This TCR beta chain was sequenced for a study of chemoradiotherapy in HPV16-positive cancers. Trimming shortened V by 5 bases and J by 5 bases, and 15 bases separated the two germline ends. This CDR3 has 14 amino acids. Germline V gene lookup returns CDR1 MNHNS and CDR2 SASEGT. Libraries were prepared by immunoSEQ multiplex PCR; TCRdb keeps only in-frame clonotypes and omits some of them. The repertoire consists of about 6,200 clones, with roughly four fifths occurring once and the leading ten covering under 6.5%. The specimen was tumor tissue, collected from a patient who underwent chemoradiotherapy. The chain has TRBV6-1 and TRBJ1-1; possibly TRBD1 for D (5 bases). The TCR was taken from a human donor with HPV-associated anogenital cancer. The CDR3 sequence: CASSRQRIETEAFF. The DNA of the CDR3 is TGTGCCAGCAGTCGACAGAGAATCGAGACTGAAGCTTTCTTT.